The 15 T cell receptor beta chains below were found in one sample sequenced in a study of T cell responses to AZD1222 COVID-19 vaccine. Only in-frame clones appear in the TCRdb table, and some are missing; sequencing was by immunoSEQ multiplex PCR. This table holds some 88,000 clones, approximately 90% found once. Sequenced here: peripheral blood, sampled on day 0 of AZD1222 vaccination. These receptors originate from an adult in good health.

The chain has TRBV9 and TRBJ1-3; 7 nucleotides align to TRBD1. Germline CDR1 and CDR2: SGDLS and YYNGEE. Losses at the gene ends were 3 bases for V and 5 bases for J; bases not matched to a gene: 8. This CDR3 contains 15 residues. Here the CDR3 reads CASSARDSSRNTIYF. CDR3 DNA sequence: TGTGCCAGCAGCGCCCGGGACAGCAGTAGAAACACCATATATTTT.

V gene TRBV2 combines with J gene TRBJ1-1; D gene unclear. CDR1 and CDR2 (germline): SNHLY, FYNNEI. The V end was cut by 4 bases, the J end by 9 bases, with 9 bases between. The CDR3 extends over 11 amino acids. The DNA of the CDR3 is TGTGCCAGCAGTGCGGGTAGGAAAGCTTTCTTT. It encodes CASSAGRKAFF.

J is TRBJ1-4 and V is TRBV5-1, with D possibly TRBD1 on 6 matching bases. The CDR3 length is 14 residues. V was shortened by 4 bases and J by 2 bases, with 9 bases between the two germline ends. Germline V gene sequence: CDR1 SGHRS, CDR2 YFSETQ. The CDR3 nucleotides read TGCGCCAGCAGCATCCAGGGGACTAATGAAAAACTGTTTTTT. Protein product: CASSIQGTNEKLFF.

The V call is TRBV7-3, the J call TRBJ2-6, with D unresolved. Germline lookup yields CDR1 SGHTA and CDR2 FQGTGA. This CDR3 has 17 residues. V lost 1 base and J lost 0, with 10 bases in between. In DNA, the CDR3 is TGTGCCAGCAGCTTAAATCTGGGCGGCTCTGGGGCCAACGTCCTGACTTTC. This sequence encodes CASSLNLGGSGANVLTF.

The chain is built from TRBV6-5 and TRBJ2-1, with TRBD2 identical over 9 bases. With V trimmed by 0 bases and J by 8 bases, 8 bases remained unmatched. From germline, CDR1 is MNHEY and CDR2 SVGAGI. The CDR3 has 16 amino acids. The CDR3 sequence: CASSYSSSGGGYEQFF. CDR3 DNA: TGTGCCAGCAGTTACTCGAGTAGCGGGGGTGGCTATGAGCAGTTCTTC.

This chain connects TRBV10-3 to TRBJ1-2; D gene ambiguous. The CDR3 loop spans 16 amino acids. In germline, CDR1 is ENHRY, CDR2 SYGVKD. V lost 7 bases to trimming and J lost 3 bases, with 21 bases between them. The CDR3 spells CAITEQKSKTHYGYTF. CDR3 nucleotide sequence: TGTGCCATCACGGAACAGAAATCCAAAACACACTATGGCTACACCTTC.

The chain joins TRBV19 to TRBJ2-1; D might be TRBD1 or TRBD2, each matching 5 bases. From germline, CDR1 is LNHDA and CDR2 SQIVND (reference sequence). The CDR3 length is 15 residues. V lost 6 bases, J lost 9 bases, and 21 bases lay in between. The CDR3 region is CASRIFVGDHSEQFF. CDR3 in DNA: TGTGCCAGTAGAATTTTTGTGGGGGACCACAGTGAGCAGTTCTTC.

The CDR3 bases are TGTGCCAGCAGTTACTTCGGGCAGAAGAACACTGAAGCTTTCTTT. This sequence encodes CASSYFGQKNTEAFF. The chain links TRBV6-6 to TRBJ1-1; no clear D gene. The germline V and J ends were trimmed by 1 base and 1 base, with 10 bases remaining between them. Per the germline V gene, CDR1 is MNHNY and CDR2 is SVGAGI (reference sequence). The CDR3 length is 15 residues.

The chain has TRBV5-1 and TRBJ1-1; D uncertain. Germline assignment: CDR1 SGHRS and CDR2 YFSETQ. The CDR3 sequence is 13 residues long. Deletions cut 4 bases from V and 1 base from J, with 8 bases between. This CDR3 reads CASSPSPNTEAFF. The CDR3 region has the DNA TGCGCCAGCAGCCCATCACCGAACACTGAAGCTTTCTTT.

This clone has only a few counts. J is TRBJ2-7 and V is TRBV7-3; D gene ambiguous. From germline, CDR1 is SGHTA and CDR2 FQGTGA. This CDR3 spans 14 amino acids. Deletions cut 5 bases from V and 1 base from J, with 12 bases between. CDR3 in DNA: TGTGCCAGCAGCCCCTCGACACTATCCTACGAGCAGTACTTC. Protein product: CASSPSTLSYEQYF.

The chain uses TRBV7-2 and TRBJ2-3; D call uncertain. Germline lookup yields CDR1 SGHTA and CDR2 FQGNSA. CDR3 length: 16 amino acids. Trimming took off 0 bases at V and 1 base at J, with 11 bases between the two ends. CDR3 in amino acids: CASSLALTSGTDTQYF. The CDR3 DNA reads as TGTGCCAGCAGCTTAGCCTTGACAAGCGGCACAGATACGCAGTATTTT.

The V call is TRBV2, the J call TRBJ1-2, with D possibly being TRBD1 (5 bases). The CDR3 totals 13 residues. The V and J ends lost 7 bases and 4 bases respectively, with 13 bases between them. The germline gives CDR1 SNHLY, CDR2 FYNNEI. CDR3 residues: CASKRGRAYGYTF. In DNA, the CDR3 is TGTGCCAGCAAAAGGGGTAGGGCCTATGGCTACACCTTC.

The rearrangement links TRBV24-1 to TRBJ2-1; D ambiguous. This CDR3 region has 14 residues. V dropped 5 bases and J dropped 12 bases, with 19 bases sitting between them. In germline, CDR1 is KGHDR, CDR2 SFDVKD. CDR3 in DNA: TGTGCCACCAGTGTATCAGGAGAAATTGAAAGGCAGTTCTTC. It encodes CATSVSGEIERQFF.

The rearrangement joins TRBV6-5 to TRBJ2-5; D gene uncertain. V gave up 7 bases and J gave up 3 bases, with 12 bases separating them. This CDR3 has 13 amino acids. From germline, CDR1 is MNHEY and CDR2 SVGAGI. CDR3 in amino acids: CASTGWEKETQYF. As DNA, the CDR3 is TGTGCCAGCACTGGGTGGGAAAAAGAGACCCAGTACTTC.

DNA for the CDR3: TGTGCCAGCAGCCTGGGGCCCGTCTATGGCTACACCTTC. Translated: CASSLGPVYGYTF. V is TRBV27 and J is TRBJ1-2; a possible D gene is TRBD1 (5 bases). The V and J ends lost 6 bases and 4 bases respectively, with 12 bases between them. Germline V CDR1 and CDR2: MNHEY, SMNVEV (reference sequence). CDR3 length: 13 amino acids.